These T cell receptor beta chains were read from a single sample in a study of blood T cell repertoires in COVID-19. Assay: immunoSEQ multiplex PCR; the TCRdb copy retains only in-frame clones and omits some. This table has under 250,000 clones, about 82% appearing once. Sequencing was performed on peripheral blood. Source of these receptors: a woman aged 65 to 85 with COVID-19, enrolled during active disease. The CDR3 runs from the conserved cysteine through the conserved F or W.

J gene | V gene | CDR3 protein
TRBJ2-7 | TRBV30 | CAWSSGYEQYF
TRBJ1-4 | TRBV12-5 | CASGLGPGEYEKLFF
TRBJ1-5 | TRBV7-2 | CASSSGQGAGQPQHF
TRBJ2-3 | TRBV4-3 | CASSQRGPWGSTDTQYF
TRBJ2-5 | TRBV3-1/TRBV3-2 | CASSQLNREETQYF
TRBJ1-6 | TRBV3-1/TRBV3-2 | CASSGYGSSYNSPLHF
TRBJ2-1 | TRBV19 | CASSTGREGLNEQFF
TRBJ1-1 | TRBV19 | CASSALRGGRTEAFF
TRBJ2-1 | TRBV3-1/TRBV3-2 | CASSRLAGLSYNEQFF
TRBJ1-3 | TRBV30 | CAWSQPRNRAGNTIYF
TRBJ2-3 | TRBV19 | CASSITRLAGITDTQYF
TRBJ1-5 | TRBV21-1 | CASSPGQPYSNQPQHF
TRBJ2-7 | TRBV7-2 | CASSLERLAGYEQYF
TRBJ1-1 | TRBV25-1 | CASSDQTIDSEAFF
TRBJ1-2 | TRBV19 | CASSPTGGGSLYGYTF
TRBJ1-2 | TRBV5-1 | CASSLAAGGDGYTF
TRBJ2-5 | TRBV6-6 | CASRPRLAGEETQYF
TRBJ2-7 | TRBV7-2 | CASSLWLAGLTYEQYF
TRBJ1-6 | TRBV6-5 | CASSSPRGINSPLHF
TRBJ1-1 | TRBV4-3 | CASSQDLFSGQLFSEAFF
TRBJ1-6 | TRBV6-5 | CASSSRQGVSPLHF
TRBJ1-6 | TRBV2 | CASKTGDRTLNSPLHF
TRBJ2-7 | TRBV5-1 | CASSLATATGEQYF
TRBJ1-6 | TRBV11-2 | CASSQSGTGDSPLHF
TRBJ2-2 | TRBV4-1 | CASSQVLAGVTGELFF
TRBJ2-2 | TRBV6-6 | CASSWGGTGELFF
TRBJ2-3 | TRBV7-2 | CASSLVADLTDTQYF
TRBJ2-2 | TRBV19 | CASSTHRGGPGELFF
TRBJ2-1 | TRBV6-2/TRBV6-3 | CASSFLRYGGLAGDNEQFF
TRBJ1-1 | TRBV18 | CASSPGRNMNTEAFF
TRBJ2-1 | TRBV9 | CASSETSGDYNEQFF
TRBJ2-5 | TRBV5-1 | CASSLGFTNEETQYF
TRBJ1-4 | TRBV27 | CASSVYRDRGEKLFF
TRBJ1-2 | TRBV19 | CASSLGTGGAYGYTF
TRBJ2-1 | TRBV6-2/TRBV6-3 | CASSWGRSSYNEQFF
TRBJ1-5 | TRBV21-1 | CASSKPPRLHSNQPQHF
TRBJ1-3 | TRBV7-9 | CASSPGSVGNTIYF
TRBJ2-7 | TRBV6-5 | CASSYSMRDYPYEQYF